The 11 T cell receptor beta chains below come from one sample, sequenced in a study of CD8+CD57+ T cells in acquired aplastic anemia. TCR beta VDJ and CDR3 profiles were obtained from a genomic DNA template. TCRdb independently ran MiXCR on the reads; one entry per CDR3 protein. The sample lists around 140,000 distinct CDR3 sequences; roughly 40% were seen once. Source material: sorted CD4+, CD8+, or CD8+CD57+ T cells (not recorded which) from PBMCs. The receptors come from a human donor in good health, serving as a control.

This clonotype has only one observation. A read error may explain this, as a much larger clone is one base away. The V and J genes are TRBV10-3 and TRBJ1-3, with D tentatively TRBD1 (5 bases). The CDR3 is made up of 13 amino acids. Per germline, CDR1 ENHRY and CDR2 SYGVKD. The CDR3 DNA is TGTGCCGTCAGGGACGGCTCTGGAAACACCATATATTTT. Protein product: CAVRDGSGNTIYF.

The table lists this clonotype with a count of one. The rearrangement joins TRBV12-3 or TRBV12-4 to TRBJ1-2; the match to TRBD1 covers 9 bases. The J segment lost 8 bases and the V segment lost 5 bases, leaving 30 bases of the junction unmatched. This CDR3 is built from 21 residues. CDR3 amino acids: CASSPRTGVMYCSLPVGGYTF. In DNA form, the CDR3 reads TGTGCCAGCAGTCCACGGACAGGGGTCATGTACTGCTCGCTTCCTGTGGGGGGCTACACCTTC.

The chain joins TRBV2 to TRBJ2-2; no clear D gene. The CDR3 length is 10 residues. The V gene lost 10 bases and the J gene lost 6 bases, with 6 bases spanning the gap. CDR1 is SNHLY, CDR2 FYNNEI, per germline. For the CDR3, the DNA is TGTGCCATCCAAGCCGGGGAGCTGTTTTTT. This encodes CAIQAGELFF.

This chain connects TRBV2 to TRBJ1-3, with TRBD1 as a possible D gene (5 bases). The CDR3 sequence is 14 residues long. Per the germline V gene, CDR1 is SNHLY and CDR2 is FYNNEI. V lost 6 bases to trimming and J lost 0 bases, with 9 bases between them. As DNA, the CDR3 is TGTGCCAGCAGCCAGACAGCCTCTGGAAACACCATATATTTT. Amino acids: CASSQTASGNTIYF.

The chain couples TRBV25-1 to TRBJ2-7, with 7 bases aligning to TRBD1. The CDR3 covers 12 residues. Per germline, CDR1 MGHDK and CDR2 SYGVNS. This chain's CDR3 is CATGTEFYEQYF. CDR3 sequence (DNA): TGTGCTACCGGGACAGAGTTTTACGAGCAGTACTTC.

The chain carries TRBV11-1 and TRBJ2-7; TRBD1 aligns across 8 bases. V gave up 6 bases and J gave up 3 bases; unmatched junction bases: 7. CDR3 length equals 14 residues. Germline V gene data show CDR1 as SGHAT and CDR2 as FQDESV (reference sequence). CDR3 in amino acids: CASSRQGTFYEQYF. The CDR3 nucleotides read TGTGCCAGCAGTCGACAGGGGACATTCTACGAGCAGTACTTC.

This clonotype came up a few times. The CDR3 DNA sequence: TGTGCCAGCAGTTCTGGGACAGGGGGTGGAAACACCATATATTTT. This codes for CASSSGTGGGNTIYF. The V gene is TRBV28, the J gene TRBJ1-3; 11 nucleotides match TRBD1. This CDR3 contains 15 residues. The V segment lost 4 bases and the J segment 3 bases; nucleotides outside the gene matches: 2. CDR1 is MDHEN, CDR2 SYDVKM, per germline.

This clonotype showed up many times. The DNA for the CDR3 is TGCGCCAGCAGCCTCGGGTCCGGGGTGAAAAATGGCTACACCTTC. Translated: CASSLGSGVKNGYTF. The chain recombines TRBV5-1 with TRBJ1-2, with unresolved D. The CDR3 extends over 15 amino acids. Germline V gene data show CDR1 as SGHRS and CDR2 as YFSETQ. Trimming shortened V by 4 bases and J by 6 bases, and 19 bases separated the two germline ends.

The CDR3 loop is CASSTRNSPLHF. CDR3 DNA sequence: TGTGCCAGTAGTACAAGGAATTCACCCCTCCACTTT. The chain uses TRBV19 and TRBJ1-6; D is undetermined. This CDR3 has 12 amino acids. From germline, CDR1 is LNHDA and CDR2 SQIVND (reference sequence). The V end was cut by 4 bases, the J end by 7 bases, with 5 bases between.

J is TRBJ2-5 and V is TRBV10-2; 15 positions agree with TRBD2. CDR1 and CDR2 from the germline V gene are WSHSY and SAAADI. The CDR3 loop spans 16 amino acids. The J segment lost 2 bases and the V segment lost 6 bases, leaving 4 bases of the junction unmatched. CDR3 residues: CASRFGLAGGQETQYF. The CDR3 nucleotides are TGCGCCAGCAGATTCGGACTAGCGGGGGGGCAAGAGACCCAGTACTTC.

This clonotype was seen only once. The J gene is TRBJ2-7, the V gene TRBV6-1; D perhaps matches TRBD1 (6 bases). Germline V gene lookup returns CDR1 MNHNS and CDR2 SASEGT. The CDR3 has 14 residues. Trimming took off 6 bases at V and 0 bases at J, with 12 bases between the two ends. CDR3 sequence reads: CASRPDRTSYEQYF. The CDR3, as DNA: TGTGCCAGCAGGCCTGACAGGACCTCCTACGAGCAGTACTTC.